Only one count was recorded for the clone carrying this TCR beta chain. Its antigen is still unknown. Clones were read by immunoSEQ multiplex PCR, and TCRdb kept only the in-frame ones, dropping some. The sample holds about 8,400 clones, around three quarters seen once. The data stem from a study of tumor-infiltrating lymphocytes in localized non-small cell lung cancer. Study summary: The cohort mixed smokers and never-smokers, several histologies, and some post-neoadjuvant-chemotherapy samples. Broader study findings: T-cell fraction did not differ between immunotypes IM1 and IM2. TCR sequencing covered a subset of patients with enough tissue. Each assay used a separate piece of the same tissue.

Germline CDR1 and CDR2: GTSNPN and SVGIG (reference sequence). The V and J ends lost 1 base and 8 bases, in that order; junction bases with no gene match: 8. This CDR3 region has 15 residues. The genes are TRBV30 and TRBJ1-4; 9 positions match TRBD1. The receptor was isolated from a human donor with non-small cell lung cancer. Sample: uninvolved lung tissue not adjacent to the tumor. This chain's CDR3 is CAWSAYRDRDEKLFF. In DNA form, the CDR3 reads TGTGCCTGGAGTGCGTACCGGGACAGGGACGAAAAACTGTTTTTT.